Listed below are T cell receptor beta chains from one sample, sequenced in a study of cytomegalovirus exposure and HLA in healthy donors. Clones were sequenced by immunoSEQ multiplex PCR, and TCRdb holds only the in-frame ones, with some missing. The data hold about 190,000 clones, with approximately 78% observed a single time. Sequencing was performed on PBMCs. The receptors come from a woman younger than 30 in good health and CMV-seronegative. Each CDR3 is given with its conserved first and last residue. D genes are given only for firm matches. Size values are once, few and many counts, or a class for expanded clones, and some rows have none.

d_call: TRBD2
clone_size: -
j_call: TRBJ2-3
v_call: TRBV27
cdr3_aa: CASSTGTSITDTQYF
cdr3_nt: TGTGCCAGCAGCACCGGGACTAGCATCACAGATACGCAGTATTTT

d_call: TRBD1
clone_size: -
j_call: TRBJ1-6
v_call: TRBV5-8
cdr3_aa: CASSLSGTGYNSPLHF
cdr3_nt: TGTGCCAGCAGCTTGAGCGGGACAGGTTATAATTCACCCCTCCACTTT

d_call: TRBD2
clone_size: -
j_call: TRBJ2-7
v_call: TRBV6-5
cdr3_aa: CASSYSTRDYDEQYF
cdr3_nt: TGTGCCAGCAGTTACTCTACCCGGGACTACGACGAGCAGTACTTC

d_call: TRBD1
clone_size: -
j_call: TRBJ1-2
v_call: TRBV28
cdr3_aa: CASSLELQGGGYTF
cdr3_nt: TGTGCCAGCAGTTTAGAGTTACAGGGGGGTGGCTACACCTTC

d_call: TRBD1
clone_size: -
j_call: TRBJ1-4
v_call: TRBV5-1
cdr3_aa: CASSAQGAGEKLFF
cdr3_nt: TGCGCCAGCAGCGCGCAGGGGGCTGGGGAAAAACTGTTTTTT

d_call: TRBD2
clone_size: -
j_call: TRBJ2-7
v_call: TRBV7-9
cdr3_aa: CASSLVSGSRYEQYF
cdr3_nt: TGTGCCAGCAGCTTAGTAAGCGGGAGTCGATACGAGCAGTACTTC

d_call: TRBD2
clone_size: -
j_call: TRBJ2-1
v_call: TRBV27
cdr3_aa: CASSPERGRSYNEQFF
cdr3_nt: TGTGCCAGCAGTCCCGAGCGGGGCCGCTCCTACAATGAGCAGTTCTTC

d_call: -
clone_size: once
j_call: TRBJ2-2
v_call: TRBV7-2
cdr3_aa: CASSPRSAANTGELFF
cdr3_nt: TGTGCCAGCAGTCCTAGGTCGGCCGCGAACACCGGGGAGCTGTTTTTT

d_call: -
clone_size: -
j_call: TRBJ1-1
v_call: TRBV6-1
cdr3_aa: CASSVNLRLRRVNTEAFF
cdr3_nt: TGTGCCAGCAGTGTAAATCTTCGATTGCGCAGGGTGAACACTGAAGCTTTCTTT

d_call: TRBD2
clone_size: -
j_call: TRBJ2-1
v_call: TRBV27
cdr3_aa: CASSLWLAGDGDVNEQFF
cdr3_nt: TGTGCCAGCAGTTTGTGGCTAGCGGGAGACGGCGATGTGAATGAGCAGTTCTTC

d_call: TRBD2
clone_size: few
j_call: TRBJ2-5
v_call: TRBV5-1
cdr3_aa: CASSYFSGGVQETQYF
cdr3_nt: TGCGCCAGCAGCTACTTTAGCGGGGGGGTCCAAGAGACCCAGTACTTC

d_call: -
clone_size: -
j_call: TRBJ2-1
v_call: TRBV14
cdr3_aa: CASSEARTSLYNEQFF
cdr3_nt: TGTGCCAGCAGCGAGGCCCGTACATCCTTATACAATGAGCAGTTCTTC

d_call: -
clone_size: -
j_call: TRBJ1-1
v_call: TRBV20-1
cdr3_aa: CSALERVGAFF
cdr3_nt: TGCAGTGCTCTAGAGAGGGTGGGGGCTTTCTTT

d_call: -
clone_size: once
j_call: TRBJ2-1
v_call: TRBV6-4
cdr3_aa: CASSDSGDSLSYNEQFF
cdr3_nt: TGTGCCAGCAGTGACTCTGGGGACTCGCTTTCCTACAATGAGCAGTTCTTC

d_call: TRBD2
clone_size: -
j_call: TRBJ2-5
v_call: TRBV12-5
cdr3_aa: CASGLVLTSGSLETQYF
cdr3_nt: TGTGCTAGTGGTTTGGTACTTACTAGCGGGAGTTTGGAGACCCAGTACTTC

d_call: TRBD1
clone_size: -
j_call: TRBJ1-1
v_call: TRBV28
cdr3_aa: CASSSTGGNTEAFF
cdr3_nt: TGTGCCAGCAGTTCAACAGGGGGCAACACTGAAGCTTTCTTT

d_call: -
clone_size: once
j_call: TRBJ1-1
v_call: TRBV5-1
cdr3_aa: CASSLNTVNTEAFF
cdr3_nt: TGCGCCAGCAGCTTGAATACAGTGAACACTGAAGCTTTCTTT

d_call: TRBD1
clone_size: -
j_call: TRBJ1-5
v_call: TRBV14
cdr3_aa: CASSSQGNQPQHF
cdr3_nt: TGTGCCAGCAGCTCACAGGGGAATCAGCCCCAGCATTTT

d_call: TRBD1
clone_size: once
j_call: TRBJ2-2
v_call: TRBV7-7
cdr3_aa: CASSPGTGWTGELFF
cdr3_nt: TGTGCCAGCAGCCCCGGGACAGGGTGGACCGGGGAGCTGTTTTTT

d_call: -
clone_size: once
j_call: TRBJ1-4
v_call: TRBV6-5
cdr3_aa: CASSYSEGREREKLFF
cdr3_nt: TGTGCCAGCAGTTACTCGGAGGGCAGGGAAAGAGAAAAACTGTTTTTT

d_call: TRBD1
clone_size: -
j_call: TRBJ1-1
v_call: TRBV7-6
cdr3_aa: CASSHRQGNTEAFF
cdr3_nt: TGTGCCAGCAGCCACCGACAGGGGAACACTGAAGCTTTCTTT

d_call: TRBD1
clone_size: -
j_call: TRBJ2-5
v_call: TRBV6-6
cdr3_aa: CASSPGQGGKTQYF
cdr3_nt: TGTGCCAGCAGTCCCGGACAGGGTGGGAAGACCCAGTACTTC

d_call: -
clone_size: -
j_call: TRBJ2-7
v_call: TRBV25-1
cdr3_aa: CASSGFRGYYEQYF
cdr3_nt: TGTGCCAGCAGTGGCTTCAGGGGTTACTACGAGCAGTACTTC

d_call: -
clone_size: -
j_call: TRBJ1-1
v_call: TRBV7-8
cdr3_aa: CASSERQATEAFF
cdr3_nt: TGTGCCAGCAGCGAGCGGCAGGCCACTGAAGCTTTCTTT

d_call: -
clone_size: -
j_call: TRBJ1-5
v_call: TRBV5-1
cdr3_aa: CASSAAGGDQPQHF
cdr3_nt: TGCGCCAGCAGCGCGGCCGGGGGGGATCAGCCCCAGCATTTT

d_call: -
clone_size: -
j_call: TRBJ1-2
v_call: TRBV28
cdr3_aa: CASSYGWGYTF
cdr3_nt: TGTGCCAGCAGTTATGGCTGGGGCTACACCTTC

d_call: -
clone_size: -
j_call: TRBJ1-1
v_call: TRBV6-5
cdr3_aa: CASSYGYGENTEAFF
cdr3_nt: TGTGCCAGCAGTTACGGCTATGGAGAGAACACTGAAGCTTTCTTT

d_call: -
clone_size: -
j_call: TRBJ1-4
v_call: TRBV10-3
cdr3_aa: CAISEGGGGGNEKLFF
cdr3_nt: TGTGCCATCAGTGAGGGGGGCGGTGGAGGAAATGAAAAACTGTTTTTT

d_call: TRBD1
clone_size: once
j_call: TRBJ1-2
v_call: TRBV27
cdr3_aa: CASSFLPPARGQGWGGYTF
cdr3_nt: TGTGCCAGCAGTTTCCTGCCGCCCGCGAGGGGACAGGGGTGGGGTGGCTACACCTTC